This T cell receptor (beta chain) was profiled in a study of PD-L1 blockade in urothelial cancer. Study-wide background: A median approximately 150,000 T cells were found in blood samples.

V lost 5 bases and J 2 bases, leaving 9 bases between the germline ends. The CDR3 runs to 13 residues. The V gene's germline CDR1 is SGHNT and CDR2 YENEEA. Spiking each PCR with synthetic TCR analog templates was performed. Produced via immunoSEQ multiplex PCR; TCRdb's table is partial and in-frame only. The sample lists about 20,000 clones; approximately 86% were seen once. The sequenced sample was PBMCs, obtained around atezolizumab (anti-PD-L1) treatment. This chain joins TRBV11-3 and TRBJ1-2; D is unresolved. This TCR was sampled from a man between 45 and 60 years old with urothelial cancer. The CDR3 bases are TGTGCCAGCAGCCGACACACCAACTATGGCTACACCTTC. Protein: CASSRHTNYGYTF.